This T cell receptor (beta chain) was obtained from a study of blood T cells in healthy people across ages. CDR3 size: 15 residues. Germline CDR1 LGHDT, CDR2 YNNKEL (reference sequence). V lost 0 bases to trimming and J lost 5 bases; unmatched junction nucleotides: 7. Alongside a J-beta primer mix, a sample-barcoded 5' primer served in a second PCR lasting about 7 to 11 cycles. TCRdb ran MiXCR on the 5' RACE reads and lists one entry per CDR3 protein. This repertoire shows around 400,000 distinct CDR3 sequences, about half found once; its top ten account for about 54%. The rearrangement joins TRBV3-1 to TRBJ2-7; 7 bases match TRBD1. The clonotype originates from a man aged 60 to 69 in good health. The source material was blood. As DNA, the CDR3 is TGTGCCAGCAGCCAAGATCCAGGGGGACACAACGAGCAGTACTTC. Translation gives CASSQDPGGHNEQYF.